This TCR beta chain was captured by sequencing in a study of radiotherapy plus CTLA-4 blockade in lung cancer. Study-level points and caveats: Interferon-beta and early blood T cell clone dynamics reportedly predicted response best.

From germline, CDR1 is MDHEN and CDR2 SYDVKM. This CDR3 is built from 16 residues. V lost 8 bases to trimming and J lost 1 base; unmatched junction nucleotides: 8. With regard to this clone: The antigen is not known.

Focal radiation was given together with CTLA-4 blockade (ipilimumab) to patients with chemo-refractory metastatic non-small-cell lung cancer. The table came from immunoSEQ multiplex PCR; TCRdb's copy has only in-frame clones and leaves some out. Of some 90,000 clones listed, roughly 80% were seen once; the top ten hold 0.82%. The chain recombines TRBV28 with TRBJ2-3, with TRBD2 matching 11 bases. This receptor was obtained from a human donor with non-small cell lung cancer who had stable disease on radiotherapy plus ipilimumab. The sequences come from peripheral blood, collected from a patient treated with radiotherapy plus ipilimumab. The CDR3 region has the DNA TGTGCCAGCCTCACTAGCGGGAGATGGGGCACAGATACGCAGTATTTT. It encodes CASLTSGRWGTDTQYF.